The clone carrying this T cell receptor beta chain turned up a few times. The antigen is undetermined. These data come from a study of response to subunit inactivated influenza vaccine. Study outcomes and limitations: There was a suggestion from the authors that each seasonal influenza vaccination recruits few new T cells.

CDR1 is SQVTM, CDR2 ANQGSEA, per germline. This CDR3 has 12 amino acids. V shed 4 bases and J shed 5 bases, with 12 bases lying between them. TCRdb processed the RT-PCR reads anew with MiXCR; each CDR3 protein has one entry. The sample shows 530,000 or so distinct CDR3 sequences, around 25% of them seen only once. The sequencing used CD4+ T cells sorted from PBMCs, collected approximately 5 days after vaccination. This chain uses TRBV29-1 with TRBJ2-7, with unresolved D. The sequence was collected from a man aged 50 to 59 who received an inactivated influenza vaccine. The CDR3 protein is CSVVNTPNEQYF. CDR3 sequence (DNA): TGCAGCGTTGTCAATACGCCTAACGAGCAGTACTTC.